A selection of T cell receptor beta chains follows, all from one sample in a study of neurological immune-mediated disorders. TCRdb re-derived calls from the 5' RACE reads in MiXCR, one entry per CDR3 protein. Of some 48,000 distinct CDR3 sequences in the sample, under 25% are singletons; the top ten hold about 4.5%. Specimen: PBMCs. The receptors here all came from a man aged 55 to 69 with HTLV-1-associated myelopathy (HAM/TSP). CDR3s include the opening cysteine and the closing phenylalanine or tryptophan. Part of the rows lack a size; the others show once, few, many or a class for expanded clones.

>many|TRBJ2-1|TRBV2
CASSGGRANNEQFF
>many|TRBJ2-1|TRBV5-1
CASSRTSFSYNEQFF
>once|TRBJ2-1|TRBV29-1
CSAGTYGNEQFF
>many|TRBJ2-2|TRBV29-1
CSGSTISGGNPGELFF
>many|TRBJ2-7|TRBV20-1
CSARSTSGDYEQYF
>NA|TRBJ1-5|TRBV6-5
CSIRQSGSNQPQHF
>NA|TRBJ2-1|TRBV7-9
CASRGTTSPPLFF
>many|TRBJ2-7|TRBV5-1
CASSLGRTISEQYF
>many|TRBJ2-3|TRBV7-2
CASSSRLGQVTDTQYF
>many|TRBJ2-1|TRBV4-1
CASSQLTGAYNEQFF
>many|TRBJ2-4|TRBV6-5
CASSLGGGVGAKNIQYF
>many|TRBJ1-5|TRBV12-3/TRBV12-4
CASSFTGGNQPQHF
>many|TRBJ2-1|TRBV20-1
CSANTQGGYNEQFF
>few|TRBJ1-2|TRBV19
CASSPSWTGGGYTF
>NA|TRBJ2-7|TRBV18
CASSGGTYEQYF
>many|TRBJ2-1|TRBV4-1
CASSQEYGRAYNEQFF
>many|TRBJ2-1|TRBV3-1
CASSPKTIRTPQFF
>many|TRBJ2-7|TRBV18
CASSPGEGLYEQYF
>many|TRBJ2-3|TRBV5-5
CASSWKGLAGPEPQYF
>many|TRBJ2-3|TRBV7-9
CASSLDEKITDTQYF
>many|TRBJ1-3|TRBV9
CASSVGTVGNTIYF
>many|TRBJ2-1|TRBV3-1
CASTWGQGTYNEQFF
>many|TRBJ2-7|TRBV20-1
CSARETGQPAGEQYF
>NA|TRBJ2-1|TRBV12-3/TRBV12-4
CASSFSTNYNEQFF
>NA|TRBJ2-4|TRBV5-6
CASSRDRGAKNIQYF
>many|TRBJ2-6|TRBV6-1
CASSDRVGSVRGANVLTF
>many|TRBJ2-1|TRBV19
CASSYAGGNNEQFF
>many|TRBJ2-1|TRBV20-1
CSAMTSGRSTNEQFF
>many|TRBJ1-1|TRBV6-2/TRBV6-3
CASSFPNTGWRGNTEAFF
>many|TRBJ2-2|TRBV5-1
CASSLLTGGSGELFF
>NA|TRBJ1-4|TRBV5-1
CASSLADRGNEKLFF
>many|TRBJ2-2|TRBV27
CASSLSSSGTYTGELFF
>NA|TRBJ1-5|TRBV12-2
CASPFGQGRNQPQHF
>few|TRBJ1-6|TRBV20-1
CSAGEGARAPLHF
>many|TRBJ2-5|TRBV4-1
CASSQDAAAKGETQYF
>many|TRBJ2-7|TRBV5-5
CASSLTHSYEQYF
>NA|TRBJ2-2|TRBV6-2/TRBV6-3
CASSDPSGELFF
>many|TRBJ2-7|TRBV20-1
CSAPQSPRAGKREQYF
>many|TRBJ1-2|TRBV20-1
CSASQLLYGYTF
>NA|TRBJ2-7|TRBV20-1
CSARRLAGGLEQYF
>many|TRBJ1-2|TRBV7-8
CASSLAQGLGYTF
>many|TRBJ1-1|TRBV2
CASGNTEAFF
>NA|TRBJ2-7|TRBV28
CASRRESSGSIYEQYF
>many|TRBJ2-3|TRBV5-1
CASSTGLTSGYTDTQYF
>NA|TRBJ2-3|TRBV20-1
CSAGNGLAGGTDTQYF